Reported below is one T cell receptor beta chain. These data are taken from a study of blood T cell repertoires in COVID-19. The wider study: The origin of the acute and convalescent COVID-19 samples was the United States, Italy and Spain. Nucleic acid was either cDNA or gDNA, and it came from T cells, B-cell-depleted T cells, or PBMCs.

Enrolment of Seattle patients took place during active infection, and they were followed longitudinally. CDR1 and CDR2 (germline): SGHRS, YFSETQ. With 4 bases removed from V and 6 bases from J, the gap between germline ends came to 20 bases. This CDR3 comprises 17 residues. Original analysis: Quantification of nucleated cells was approximated via reference gene primer amplification. Profiling relied on immunoSEQ multiplex PCR, and the TCRdb table lists in-frame clones only, not all of them. The V and J calls and clone size are taken from that table; D and trimming were inferred from the DNA. The sample records approximately 300,000 clones, about nine tenths being singletons.

This TCR was sampled from a woman in her 30s with COVID-19, enrolled during active disease. The source material was peripheral blood. The gene calls are TRBV5-1 and TRBJ1-6; D gene ambiguous. CDR3 nucleotide sequence: TGCGCCAGCAGCCCCGGGGAGGAAGGGCACCGTAATTCACCCCTCCACTTT. Residues: CASSPGEEGHRNSPLHF.